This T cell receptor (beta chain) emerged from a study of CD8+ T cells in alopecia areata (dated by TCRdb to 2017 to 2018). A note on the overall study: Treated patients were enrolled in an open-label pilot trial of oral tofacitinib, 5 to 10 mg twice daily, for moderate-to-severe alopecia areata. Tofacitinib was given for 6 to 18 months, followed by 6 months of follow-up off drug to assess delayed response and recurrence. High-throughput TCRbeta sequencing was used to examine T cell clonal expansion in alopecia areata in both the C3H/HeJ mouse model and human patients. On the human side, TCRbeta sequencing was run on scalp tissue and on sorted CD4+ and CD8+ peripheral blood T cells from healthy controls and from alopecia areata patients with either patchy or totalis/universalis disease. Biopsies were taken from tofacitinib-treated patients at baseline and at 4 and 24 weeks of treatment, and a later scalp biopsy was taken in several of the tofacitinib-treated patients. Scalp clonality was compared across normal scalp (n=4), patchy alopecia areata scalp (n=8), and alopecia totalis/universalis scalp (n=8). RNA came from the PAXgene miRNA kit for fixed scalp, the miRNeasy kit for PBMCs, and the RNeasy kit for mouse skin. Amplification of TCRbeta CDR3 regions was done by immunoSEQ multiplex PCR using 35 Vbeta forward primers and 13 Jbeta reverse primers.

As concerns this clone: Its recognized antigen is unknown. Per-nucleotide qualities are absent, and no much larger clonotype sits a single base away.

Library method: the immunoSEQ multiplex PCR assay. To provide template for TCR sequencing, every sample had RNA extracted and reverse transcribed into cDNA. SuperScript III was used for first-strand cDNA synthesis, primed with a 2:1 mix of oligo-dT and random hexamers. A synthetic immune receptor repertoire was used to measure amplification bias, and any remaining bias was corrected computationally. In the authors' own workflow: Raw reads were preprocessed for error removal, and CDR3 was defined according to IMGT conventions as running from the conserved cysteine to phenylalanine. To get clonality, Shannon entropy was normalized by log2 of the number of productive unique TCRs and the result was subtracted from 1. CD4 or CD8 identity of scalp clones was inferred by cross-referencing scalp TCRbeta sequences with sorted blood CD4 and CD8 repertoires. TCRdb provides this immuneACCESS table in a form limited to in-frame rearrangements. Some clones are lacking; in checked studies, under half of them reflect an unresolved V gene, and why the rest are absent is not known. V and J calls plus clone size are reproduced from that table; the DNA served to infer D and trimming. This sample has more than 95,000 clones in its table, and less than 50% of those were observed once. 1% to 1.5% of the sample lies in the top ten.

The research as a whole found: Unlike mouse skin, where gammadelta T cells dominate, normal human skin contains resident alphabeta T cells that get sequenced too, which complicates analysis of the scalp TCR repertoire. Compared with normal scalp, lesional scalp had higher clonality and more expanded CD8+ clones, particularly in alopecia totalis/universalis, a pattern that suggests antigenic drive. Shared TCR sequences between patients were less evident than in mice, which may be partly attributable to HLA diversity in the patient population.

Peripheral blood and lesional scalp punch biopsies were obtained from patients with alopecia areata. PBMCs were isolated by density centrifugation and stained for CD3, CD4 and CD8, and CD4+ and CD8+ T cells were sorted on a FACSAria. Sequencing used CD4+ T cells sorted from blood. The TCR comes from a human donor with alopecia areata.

The DNA reads as follows: TGTGCCAGCAGTTTACTAGGCGGGGGAAATCAGCCCCAGCATTTT. It translates to CASSLLGGGNQPQHF. The V gene is TRBV27 and the J gene is TRBJ1-5, and the D gene may be TRBD1, 5 bases matching. For CDR1 and CDR2, the germline V gene (reference sequence) lists MNHEY and SMNVEV. Including the terminal cysteine and phenylalanine, the CDR3 comprises 15 residues. The kept DNA is CDR3 alone, 45 bases in frame from the first base. Trimming removed 2 bases from V and 4 bases from J, leaving 12 bases between the germline ends.